This TCR beta chain derives from a study of T cells expressing NK-cell markers. Study overall: The TCR beta repertoires were obtained from sorted CD3+CD56+NKG2C+, CD3+CD56+NKG2C- and CD3+CD56-NKG2C+ T cells.

Study observations and caveats: Researchers report these clonotypes also headed the CD3+CD56-NKG2C+ fraction in a handful of donors. The study found dominant NKG2C+ clonotypes at about 1.0-7.5% of CD8+ T cells in roughly six donors.

Reanalyzing the 5' RACE reads, TCRdb keeps one entry per CDR3 protein, without DNA. This sample lists about 450,000 distinct CDR3 sequences; its ten largest clones have about 7.3%. On this clonotype: Its specificity is not known.

Sample: blood T cells: a sorted CD56 or NKG2C T cell subset, CD4+ or CD8+ T cells, or bulk PBMC T cells (not recorded which). The TCR originated in a woman aged 18 to 75 in good health.

This CDR3 is CASSYGAATNEKLFF. The chain is built from TRBV6-5 and TRBJ1-4; with no DNA, the TCRdb D assignment of TRBD1 cannot be verified. The germline gives CDR1 MNHEY, CDR2 SVGAGI. The CDR3 totals 15 residues.